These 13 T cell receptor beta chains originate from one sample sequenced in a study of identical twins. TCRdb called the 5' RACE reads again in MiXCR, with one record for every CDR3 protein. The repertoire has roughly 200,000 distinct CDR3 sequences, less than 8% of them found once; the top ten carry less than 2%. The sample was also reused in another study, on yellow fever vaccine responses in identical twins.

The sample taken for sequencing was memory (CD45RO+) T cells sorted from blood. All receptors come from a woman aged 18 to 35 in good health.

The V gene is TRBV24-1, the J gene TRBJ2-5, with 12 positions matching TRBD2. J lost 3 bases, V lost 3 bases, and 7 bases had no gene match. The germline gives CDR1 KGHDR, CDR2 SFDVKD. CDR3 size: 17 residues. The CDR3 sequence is CATSDPGLAGKKETQYF. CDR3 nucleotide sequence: TGTGCCACCAGTGATCCCGGACTAGCGGGGAAGAAAGAGACCCAGTACTTC.

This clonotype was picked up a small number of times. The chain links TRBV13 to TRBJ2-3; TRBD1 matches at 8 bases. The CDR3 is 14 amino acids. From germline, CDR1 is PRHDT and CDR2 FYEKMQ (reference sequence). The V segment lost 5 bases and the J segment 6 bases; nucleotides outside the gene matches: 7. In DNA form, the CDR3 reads TGTGCCAGCAGCAAAGGACAGGGTCGGGATACGCAGTATTTT. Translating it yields CASSKGQGRDTQYF. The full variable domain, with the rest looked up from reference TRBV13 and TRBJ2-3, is AAGVIQSPRHLIKEKRETATLKCYPIPRHDTVYWYQQGPGQDPQFLISFYEKMQSDKGSIPDRFSAQQFSDYHSELNMSSLELGDSALYFCASSKGQGRDTQYFGPGTRLTVL.

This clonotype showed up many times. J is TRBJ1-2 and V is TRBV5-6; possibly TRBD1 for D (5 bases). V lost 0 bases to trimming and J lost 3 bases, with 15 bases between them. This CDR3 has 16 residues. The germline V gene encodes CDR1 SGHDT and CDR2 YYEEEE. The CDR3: CASSLVRQGGYYGYTF. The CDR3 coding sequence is TGTGCCAGCAGCTTGGTCCGGCAGGGAGGGTACTATGGCTACACCTTC.

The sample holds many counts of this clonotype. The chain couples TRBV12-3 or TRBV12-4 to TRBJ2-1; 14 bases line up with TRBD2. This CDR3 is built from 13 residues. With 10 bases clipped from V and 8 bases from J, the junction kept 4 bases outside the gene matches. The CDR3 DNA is TGTGCCACCGGACTAGCGGGAGGCGATGAGCAGTTCTTC. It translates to CATGLAGGDEQFF.

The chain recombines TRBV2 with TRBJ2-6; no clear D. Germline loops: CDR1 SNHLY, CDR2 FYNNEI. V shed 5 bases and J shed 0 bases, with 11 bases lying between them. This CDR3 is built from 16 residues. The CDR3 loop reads CASSLEGYSGANVLTF. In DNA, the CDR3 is TGTGCCAGCAGTTTAGAAGGCTACTCTGGGGCCAACGTCCTGACTTTC.

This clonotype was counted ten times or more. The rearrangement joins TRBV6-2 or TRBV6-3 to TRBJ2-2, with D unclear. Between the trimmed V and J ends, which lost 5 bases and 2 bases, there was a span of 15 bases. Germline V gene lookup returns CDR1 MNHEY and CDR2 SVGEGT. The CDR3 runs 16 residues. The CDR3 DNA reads TGTGCCAGCAGTGATAGGGCCGGAAGCAACACCGGGGAGCTGTTTTTT. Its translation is CASSDRAGSNTGELFF.

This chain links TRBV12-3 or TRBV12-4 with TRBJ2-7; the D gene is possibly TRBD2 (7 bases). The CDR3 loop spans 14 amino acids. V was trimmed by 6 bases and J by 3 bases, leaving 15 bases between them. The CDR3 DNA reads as TGTGCCAGCAGGGGCGGGGGCGCGGACTACGAGCAGTACTTC. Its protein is CASRGGGADYEQYF.

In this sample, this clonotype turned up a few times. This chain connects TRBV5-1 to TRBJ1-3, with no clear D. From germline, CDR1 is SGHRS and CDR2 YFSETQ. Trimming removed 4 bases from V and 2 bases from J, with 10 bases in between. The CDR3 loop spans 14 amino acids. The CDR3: CASSPDIPGNTIYF. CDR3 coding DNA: TGCGCCAGCAGCCCCGATATCCCTGGAAACACCATATATTTT.

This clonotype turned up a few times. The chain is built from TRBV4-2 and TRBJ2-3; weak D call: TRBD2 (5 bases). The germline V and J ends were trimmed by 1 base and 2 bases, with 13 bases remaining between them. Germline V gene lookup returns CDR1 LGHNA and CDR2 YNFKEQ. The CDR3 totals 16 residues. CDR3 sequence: CASSQAREHNTDTQYF. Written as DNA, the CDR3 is TGTGCCAGCAGCCAAGCTCGGGAACACAACACAGATACGCAGTATTTT.

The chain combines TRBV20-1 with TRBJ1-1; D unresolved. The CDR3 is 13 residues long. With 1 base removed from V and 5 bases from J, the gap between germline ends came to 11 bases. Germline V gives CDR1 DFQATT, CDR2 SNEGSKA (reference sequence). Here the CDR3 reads CSARVPARTEAFF. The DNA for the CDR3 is TGCAGTGCTAGAGTCCCAGCGCGAACTGAAGCTTTCTTT.

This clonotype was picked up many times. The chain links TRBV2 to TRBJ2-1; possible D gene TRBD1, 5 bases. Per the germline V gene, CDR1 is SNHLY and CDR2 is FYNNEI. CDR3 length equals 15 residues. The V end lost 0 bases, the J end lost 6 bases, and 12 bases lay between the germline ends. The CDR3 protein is CASSEAGRLVNEQFF. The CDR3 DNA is TGTGCCAGCAGTGAAGCGGGGCGCCTCGTCAATGAGCAGTTCTTC.

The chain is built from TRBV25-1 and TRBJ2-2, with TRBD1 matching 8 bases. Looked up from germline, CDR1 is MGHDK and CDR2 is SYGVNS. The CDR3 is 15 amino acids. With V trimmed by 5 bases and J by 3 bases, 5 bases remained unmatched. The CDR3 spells CASSRQGMDTGELFF. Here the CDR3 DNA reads TGTGCCAGCAGTAGACAGGGGATGGACACCGGGGAGCTGTTTTTT.

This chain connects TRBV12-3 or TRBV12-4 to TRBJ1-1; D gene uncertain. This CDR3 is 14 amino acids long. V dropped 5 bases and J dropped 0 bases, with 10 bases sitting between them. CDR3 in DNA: TGTGCCAGCAGTCCCGACGGGTTGAACACTGAAGCTTTCTTT. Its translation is CASSPDGLNTEAFF.